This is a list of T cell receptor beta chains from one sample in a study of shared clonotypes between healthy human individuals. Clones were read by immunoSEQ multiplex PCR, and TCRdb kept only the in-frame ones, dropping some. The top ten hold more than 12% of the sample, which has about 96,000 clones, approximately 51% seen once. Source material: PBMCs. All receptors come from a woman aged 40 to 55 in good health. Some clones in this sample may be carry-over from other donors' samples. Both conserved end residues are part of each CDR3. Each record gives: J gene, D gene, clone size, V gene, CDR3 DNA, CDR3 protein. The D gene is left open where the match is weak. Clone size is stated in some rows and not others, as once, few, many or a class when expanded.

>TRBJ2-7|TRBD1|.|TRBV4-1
TGCGCCAGCAGCCATCCAGGGGGAACCTACGAGCAGTACTTC
CASSHPGGTYEQYF
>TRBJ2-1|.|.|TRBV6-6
TGTGCCAGCAGTGATTGGAGCTCCTACAATGAGCAGTTCTTC
CASSDWSSYNEQFF
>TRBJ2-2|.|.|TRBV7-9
TGTGCCAGCCCAGCCAGGGGGAACACCGGGGAGCTGTTTTTT
CASPARGNTGELFF
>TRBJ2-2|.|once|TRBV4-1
TGCGCCAGCAGCCAAGATCGGCAAGGGCTGCCACACCGCACCGGGGAGCTGTTTTTT
CASSQDRQGLPHRTGELFF
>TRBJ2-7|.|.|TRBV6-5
TGTGCCAGCAGTTCTATTGGAGCAGGGCGGTACGAGCAGTACTTC
CASSSIGAGRYEQYF
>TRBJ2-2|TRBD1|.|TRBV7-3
TGTGCCAGCAGCCCCTCGACAGGGGTGGGCGGGGAGCTGTTTTTT
CASSPSTGVGGELFF
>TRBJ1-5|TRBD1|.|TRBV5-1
TGCGCCAGCAGCTTGGTCCCGGGACAGGGAGATCAGCCCCAGCATTTT
CASSLVPGQGDQPQHF
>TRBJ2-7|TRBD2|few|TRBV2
TGTGCCAGCAGTGCGGGAGGGGCCTACGAGCAGTACTTC
CASSAGGAYEQYF
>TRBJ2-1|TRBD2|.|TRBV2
TGTGCCAGCAGGGGGCTAGCGGGGGCATACAATGAGCAGTTCTTC
CASRGLAGAYNEQFF
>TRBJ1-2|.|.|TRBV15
TGTGCCACCAGCAGAGTAAACTATGGCTACACCTTC
CATSRVNYGYTF
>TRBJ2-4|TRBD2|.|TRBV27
TGTGCCAGCAGTTTATCTAGCGGGAGAAACATTCAGTACTTC
CASSLSSGRNIQYF
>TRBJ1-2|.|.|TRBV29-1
TGCAGCGTTTATGACTATGGCTACACCTTC
CSVYDYGYTF
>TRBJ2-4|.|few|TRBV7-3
TGTGCCAGCAGCCCAAGAAGGGAGCAGCACTTC
CASSPRREQHF
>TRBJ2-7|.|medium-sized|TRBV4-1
TGCGCCAGCAGCCAAGCGGCCGTAGGCGGCTACGAGCAGTACTTC
CASSQAAVGGYEQYF
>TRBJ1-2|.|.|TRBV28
TGTGCCAGCAGTTTAGGTGGCGGAAGCATTAACTATGGCTACACCTTC
CASSLGGGSINYGYTF
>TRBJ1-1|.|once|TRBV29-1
TGCAGCGTGATGACAGAGAACACTGAAGCTTTCTTT
CSVMTENTEAFF
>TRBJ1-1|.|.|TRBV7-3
TGTGCCAGCAGCTGGGGAAACACTGAAGCTTTCTTT
CASSWGNTEAFF
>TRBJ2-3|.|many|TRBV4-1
TGCGCCAGCAGCCACCCCCGGACAGATACGCAGTATTTT
CASSHPRTDTQYF
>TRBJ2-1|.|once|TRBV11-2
TGTGCCAGCAGCCCCGGGAGCCGGGGGGAGCAGTTCTTC
CASSPGSRGEQFF